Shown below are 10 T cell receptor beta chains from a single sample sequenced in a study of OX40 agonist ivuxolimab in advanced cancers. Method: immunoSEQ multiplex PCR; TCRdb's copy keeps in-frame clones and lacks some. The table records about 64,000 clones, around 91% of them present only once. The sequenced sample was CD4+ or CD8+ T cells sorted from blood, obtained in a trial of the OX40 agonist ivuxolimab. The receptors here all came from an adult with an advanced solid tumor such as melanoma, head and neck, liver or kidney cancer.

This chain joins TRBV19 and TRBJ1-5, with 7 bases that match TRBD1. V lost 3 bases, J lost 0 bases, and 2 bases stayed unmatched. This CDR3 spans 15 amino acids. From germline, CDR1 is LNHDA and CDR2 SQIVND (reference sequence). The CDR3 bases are TGTGCCAGTAGTATGTGGGACAGTAGCAATCAGCCCCAGCATTTT. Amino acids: CASSMWDSSNQPQHF.

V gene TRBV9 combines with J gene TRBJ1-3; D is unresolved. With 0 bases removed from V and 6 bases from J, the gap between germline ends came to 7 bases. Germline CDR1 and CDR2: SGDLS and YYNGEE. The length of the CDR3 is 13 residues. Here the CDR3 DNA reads TGTGCCAGCAGCGTAGATGTAGAAAACACCATATATTTT. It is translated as CASSVDVENTIYF.

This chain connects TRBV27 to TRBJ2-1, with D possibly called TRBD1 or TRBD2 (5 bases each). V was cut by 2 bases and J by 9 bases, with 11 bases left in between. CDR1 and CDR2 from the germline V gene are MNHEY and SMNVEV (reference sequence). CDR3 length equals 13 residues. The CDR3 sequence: CASSLRGAGEQFF. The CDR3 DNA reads TGTGCCAGCAGTTTAAGAGGGGCGGGTGAGCAGTTCTTC.

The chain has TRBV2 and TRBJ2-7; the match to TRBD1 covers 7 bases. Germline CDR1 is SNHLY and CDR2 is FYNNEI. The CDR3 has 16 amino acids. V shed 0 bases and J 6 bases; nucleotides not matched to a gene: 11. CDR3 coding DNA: TGTGCCAGCAGTGAAGCGCTTAGGGGGCCAGGGGGCGAGCAGTACTTC. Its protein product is CASSEALRGPGGEQYF.

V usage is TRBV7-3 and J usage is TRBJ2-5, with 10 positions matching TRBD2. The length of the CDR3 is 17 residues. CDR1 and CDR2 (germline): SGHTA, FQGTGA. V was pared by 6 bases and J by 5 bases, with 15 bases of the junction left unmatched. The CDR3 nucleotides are TGTGCCAGCAGACACCCGCACAGCGGGGGGGCCGTGGAGACCCAGTACTTC. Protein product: CASRHPHSGGAVETQYF. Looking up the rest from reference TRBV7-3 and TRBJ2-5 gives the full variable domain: GAGVSQTPSNKVTEKGKYVELRCDPISGHTALYWYRQSLGQGPEFLIYFQGTGAADDSGLPNDRFFAVRPEGSVSTLKIQRTERGDSAVYLCASRHPHSGGAVETQYFGPGTRLLVL.

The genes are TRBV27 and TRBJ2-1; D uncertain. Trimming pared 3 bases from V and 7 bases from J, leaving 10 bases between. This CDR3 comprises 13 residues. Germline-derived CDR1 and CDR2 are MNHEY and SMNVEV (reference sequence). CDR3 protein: CASSFGLSNEQFF. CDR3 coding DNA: TGTGCCAGCAGTTTCGGGCTTAGTAATGAGCAGTTCTTC.

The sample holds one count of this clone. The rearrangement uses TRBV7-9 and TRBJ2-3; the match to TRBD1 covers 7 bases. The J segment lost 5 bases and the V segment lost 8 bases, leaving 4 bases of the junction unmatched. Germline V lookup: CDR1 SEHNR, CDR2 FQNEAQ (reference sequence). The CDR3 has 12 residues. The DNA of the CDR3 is TGTGCCAGCCGCTCAGGGGGAGATACGCAGTATTTT. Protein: CASRSGGDTQYF.

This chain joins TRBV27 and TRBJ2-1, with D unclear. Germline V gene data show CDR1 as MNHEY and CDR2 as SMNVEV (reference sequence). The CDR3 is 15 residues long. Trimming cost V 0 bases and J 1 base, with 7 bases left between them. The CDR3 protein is CASSLSVDSYNEQFF. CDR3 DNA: TGTGCCAGCAGTTTATCGGTGGATTCCTACAATGAGCAGTTCTTC.

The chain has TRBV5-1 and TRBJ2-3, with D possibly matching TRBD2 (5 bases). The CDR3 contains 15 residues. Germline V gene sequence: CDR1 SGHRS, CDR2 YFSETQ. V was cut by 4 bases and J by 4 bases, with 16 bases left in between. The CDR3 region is CASSLWEFSADTQYF. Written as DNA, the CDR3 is TGCGCCAGCAGCCTATGGGAATTTAGCGCAGATACGCAGTATTTT.

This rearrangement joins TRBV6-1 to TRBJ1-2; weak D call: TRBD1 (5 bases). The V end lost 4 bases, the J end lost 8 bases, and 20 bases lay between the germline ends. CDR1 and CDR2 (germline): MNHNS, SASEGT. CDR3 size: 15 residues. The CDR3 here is CASSGLRAGLSGYTF. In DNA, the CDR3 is TGTGCCAGCAGTGGCCTCAGGGCCGGGTTGTCGGGCTACACCTTC.